The entry below describes one T cell receptor (beta chain). Its antigen has not been determined. No clone much larger than this one lies a single base away; base qualities are absent. Libraries were constructed by PCR. Sequencing was carried out with an Illumina HiSeq 4000. High-throughput sequencing was used to profile the TCR beta-chain CDR3 region of every patient. In the authors' own workflow: CDR3 differences across clinicopathological groups were used to build a classifier for discriminating distant-metastatic papillary thyroid cancer patients. To measure repertoire diversity the researchers used the Shannon index, while the Morisita-Horn index served to gauge how similar the tumor and blood repertoires were. The raw public data were reprocessed by TCRdb itself: fastp quality trimming at Q25, MiXCR clonotype calling, in-frame beta chains only. The V and J calls here are based on TCRdb, not the publication. This sample holds some 7,000 clones; 30% to 40% were observed only once. About an eighth of the sample goes to the ten largest clones.

None of the patients had been given any treatment before thyroid surgery. The study retrospectively analysed patient clinical samples collected from about 2011 to 2018 using T-cell receptor beta sequencing. At the junction V is shortened by 10 bases and J by 6 bases; bases outside the gene matches: 8. From its cysteine to its phenylalanine, the CDR3 spans 13 amino acids. Only the CDR3 part of the read is kept: 39 bases, read in frame from the first base. The germline V gene specifies ENHRY as CDR1 and SYGVKD as CDR2. These data originate in a study of metastatic and nonmetastatic thyroid tumors (dated by TCRdb to the early 2020s). In terms of the full investigation: Repertoires from peripheral blood and from tumor or nodule tissue samples of malignant and benign thyroid patients were compared. Results and caveats for the whole study, not just this receptor: In both blood and tumor samples, malignant tumors were reported to have significantly higher TCR beta diversity than benign nodules.

The sequenced sample consisted of adjacent normal tissue. The receptor's source is a female donor with papillary thyroid cancer or a benign thyroid nodule (not recorded which). Some clones in this sample may be carry-over from other donors' samples. The V and J genes are TRBV10-3 and TRBJ2-2; the junction holds 7 bases that match TRBD1. The CDR3 region reads CATQGNLAGELFF. The base sequence is TGTGCCACACAGGGGAACTTGGCCGGGGAGCTGTTTTTT.